This TCR beta chain was retrieved from a study of beta chain features in type 1 diabetes. About the research overall: Across the samples, approximately 110,000,000 sorted cells were examined in total.

Trimming left V 7 bases short and J 0 bases short, with 15 bases between. The CDR3 length is 14 residues. Germline V CDR1 and CDR2: SQVTM, ANQGSEA. The entirety of the isolated RNA underwent reverse transcription, so expressed TCRB transcripts were sequenced. This table comes from immunoSEQ multiplex PCR, and its TCRdb copy is limited to in-frame clones, with some not included. Of hundreds of thousands of clones in the sample, 15% to 19% were seen once. The chain links TRBV29-1 to TRBJ1-1; D is uncertain. The receptor comes from a man in his late teens or twenties in good health. The sequenced sample was naive CD4+ T cells from blood. The CDR3 DNA is TGCAGCGGGCAGAGGAGACTAATGAACACTGAAGCTTTCTTT. Translation: CSGQRRLMNTEAFF.